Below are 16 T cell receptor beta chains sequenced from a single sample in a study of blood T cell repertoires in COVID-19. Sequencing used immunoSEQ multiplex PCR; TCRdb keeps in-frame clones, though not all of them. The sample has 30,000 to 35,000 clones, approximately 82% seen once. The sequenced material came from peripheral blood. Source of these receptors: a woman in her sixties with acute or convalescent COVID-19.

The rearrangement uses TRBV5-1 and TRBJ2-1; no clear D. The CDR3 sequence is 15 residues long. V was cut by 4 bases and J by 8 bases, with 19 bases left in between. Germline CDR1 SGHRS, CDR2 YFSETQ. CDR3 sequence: CASSHGGPRFDEQFF. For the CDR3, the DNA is TGCGCCAGCAGCCACGGTGGCCCGAGGTTCGATGAGCAGTTCTTC.

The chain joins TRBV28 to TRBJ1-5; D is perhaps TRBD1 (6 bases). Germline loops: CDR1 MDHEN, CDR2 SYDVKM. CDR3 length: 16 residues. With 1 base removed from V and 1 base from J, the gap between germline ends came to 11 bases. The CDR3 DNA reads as TGTGCCAGCAGTTTATTAGGGGGAGTCAGCAATCAGCCCCAGCATTTT. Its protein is CASSLLGGVSNQPQHF. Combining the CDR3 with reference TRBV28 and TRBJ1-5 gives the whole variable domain DVKVTQSSRYLVKRTGEKVFLECVQDMDHENMFWYRQDPGLGLRLIYFSYDVKMKEKGDIPEGYSVSREKKERFSLILESASTNQTSMYLCASSLLGGVSNQPQHFGDGTRLSIL.

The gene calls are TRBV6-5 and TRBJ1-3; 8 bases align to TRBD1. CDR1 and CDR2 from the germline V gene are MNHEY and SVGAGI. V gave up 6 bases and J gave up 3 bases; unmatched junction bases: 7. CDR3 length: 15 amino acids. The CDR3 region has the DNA TGTGCCAGCAGCACTACGACAGGGGTTGGAAACACCATATATTTT. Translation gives CASSTTTGVGNTIYF.

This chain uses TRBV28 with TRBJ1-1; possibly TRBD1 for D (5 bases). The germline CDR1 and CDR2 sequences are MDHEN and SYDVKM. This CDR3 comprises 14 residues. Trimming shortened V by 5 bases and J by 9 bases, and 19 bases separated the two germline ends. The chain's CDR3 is CASSPLNRGLQAFF. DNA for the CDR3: TGTGCCAGCAGTCCCTTAAATCGGGGACTACAAGCTTTCTTT.

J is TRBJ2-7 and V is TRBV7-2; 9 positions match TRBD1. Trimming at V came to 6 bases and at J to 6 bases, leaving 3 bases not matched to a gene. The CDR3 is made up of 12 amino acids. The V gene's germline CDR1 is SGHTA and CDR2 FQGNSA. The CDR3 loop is CASRPTGGEQYF. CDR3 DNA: TGTGCCAGCAGACCGACAGGGGGCGAGCAGTACTTC.

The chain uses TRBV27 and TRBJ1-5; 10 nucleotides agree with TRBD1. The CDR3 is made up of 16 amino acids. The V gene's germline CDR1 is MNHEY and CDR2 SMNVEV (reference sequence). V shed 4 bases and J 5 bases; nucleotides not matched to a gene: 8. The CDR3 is CASSSLGQGPYQPQHF. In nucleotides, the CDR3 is TGTGCCAGCAGTTCCCTGGGACAGGGGCCCTATCAGCCCCAGCATTTT.

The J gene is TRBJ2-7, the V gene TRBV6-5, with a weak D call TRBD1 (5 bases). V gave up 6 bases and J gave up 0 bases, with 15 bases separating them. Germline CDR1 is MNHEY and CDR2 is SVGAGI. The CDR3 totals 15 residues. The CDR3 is CASSAQGLSSYEQYF. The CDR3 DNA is TGTGCCAGCAGCGCCCAGGGCCTGAGCTCCTACGAGCAGTACTTC.

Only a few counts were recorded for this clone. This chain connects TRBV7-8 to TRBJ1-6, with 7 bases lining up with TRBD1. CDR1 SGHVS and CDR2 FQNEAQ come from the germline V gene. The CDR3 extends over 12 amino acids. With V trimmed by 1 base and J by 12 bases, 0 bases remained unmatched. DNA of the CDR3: TGTGCCAGCAGCTTAGACAGGGGACCCCTCCACTTT. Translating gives CASSLDRGPLHF.

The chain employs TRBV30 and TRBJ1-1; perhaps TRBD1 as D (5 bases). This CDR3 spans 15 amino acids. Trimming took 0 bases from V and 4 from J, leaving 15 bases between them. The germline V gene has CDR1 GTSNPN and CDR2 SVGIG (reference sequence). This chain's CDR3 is CAWSVLGARGTEAFF. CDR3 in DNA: TGTGCCTGGAGTGTACTTGGGGCGCGGGGCACTGAAGCTTTCTTT.

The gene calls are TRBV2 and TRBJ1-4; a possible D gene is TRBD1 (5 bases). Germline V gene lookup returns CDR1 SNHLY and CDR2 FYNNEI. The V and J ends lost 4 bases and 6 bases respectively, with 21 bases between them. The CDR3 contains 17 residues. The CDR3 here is CASSVQALGLGHEKLFF. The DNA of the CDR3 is TGTGCCAGCAGTGTCCAAGCTTTAGGGCTGGGGCATGAAAAACTGTTTTTT.

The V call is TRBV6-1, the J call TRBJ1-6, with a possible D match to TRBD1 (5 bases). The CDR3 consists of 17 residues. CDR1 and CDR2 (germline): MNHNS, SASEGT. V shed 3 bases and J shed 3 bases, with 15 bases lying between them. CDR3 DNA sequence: TGTGCCAGCAGTGACCCGATCAGGGACTTCTATAATTCACCCCTCCACTTT. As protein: CASSDPIRDFYNSPLHF.

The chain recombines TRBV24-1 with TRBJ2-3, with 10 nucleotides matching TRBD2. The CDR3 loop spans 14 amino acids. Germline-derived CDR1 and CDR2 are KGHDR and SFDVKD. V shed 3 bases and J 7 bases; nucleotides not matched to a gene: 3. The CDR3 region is CATSDSGGAYTQYF. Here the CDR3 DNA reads TGTGCCACCAGTGATAGCGGGGGGGCTTATACGCAGTATTTT.

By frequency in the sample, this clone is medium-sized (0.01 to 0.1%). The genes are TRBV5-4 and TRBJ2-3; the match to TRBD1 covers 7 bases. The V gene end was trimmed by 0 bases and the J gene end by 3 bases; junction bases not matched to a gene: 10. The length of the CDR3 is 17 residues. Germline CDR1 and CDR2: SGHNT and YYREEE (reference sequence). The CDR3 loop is CASSLVETGVFTDTQYF. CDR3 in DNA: TGTGCCAGCAGCTTGGTTGAAACAGGGGTTTTTACAGATACGCAGTATTTT.

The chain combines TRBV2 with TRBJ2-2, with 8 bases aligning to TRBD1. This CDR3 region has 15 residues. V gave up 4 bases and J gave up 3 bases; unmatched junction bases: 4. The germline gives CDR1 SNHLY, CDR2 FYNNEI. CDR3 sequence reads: CASSGQGAYTGELFF. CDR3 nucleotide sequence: TGTGCCAGCAGTGGGCAGGGGGCATACACCGGGGAGCTGTTTTTT.

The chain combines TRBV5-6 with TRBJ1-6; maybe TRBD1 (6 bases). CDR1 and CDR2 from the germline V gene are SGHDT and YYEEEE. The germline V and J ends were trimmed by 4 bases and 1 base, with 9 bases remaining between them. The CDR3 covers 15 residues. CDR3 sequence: CASSAGQSYNSPLHF. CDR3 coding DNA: TGTGCCAGCAGCGCCGGACAGTCCTATAATTCACCCCTCCACTTT.

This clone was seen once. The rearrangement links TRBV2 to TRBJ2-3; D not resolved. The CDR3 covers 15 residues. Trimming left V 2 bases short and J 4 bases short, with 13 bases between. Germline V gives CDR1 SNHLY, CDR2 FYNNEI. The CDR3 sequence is CASSERVSRADTQYF. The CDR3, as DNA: TGTGCCAGCAGTGAACGGGTTTCCAGAGCAGATACGCAGTATTTT.